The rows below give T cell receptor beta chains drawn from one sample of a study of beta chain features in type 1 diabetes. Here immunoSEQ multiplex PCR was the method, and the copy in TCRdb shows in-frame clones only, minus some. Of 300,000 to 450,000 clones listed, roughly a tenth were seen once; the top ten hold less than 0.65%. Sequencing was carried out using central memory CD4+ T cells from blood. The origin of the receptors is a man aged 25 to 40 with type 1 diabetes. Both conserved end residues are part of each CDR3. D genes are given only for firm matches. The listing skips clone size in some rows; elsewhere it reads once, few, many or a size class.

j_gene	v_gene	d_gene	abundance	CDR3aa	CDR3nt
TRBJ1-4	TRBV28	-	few	CASSLSGAGEKLFF	TGTGCCAGCAGTTTATCCGGGGCAGGTGAAAAACTGTTTTTT
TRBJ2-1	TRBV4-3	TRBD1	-	CASSRGRDRANEQFF	TGCGCCAGCAGCCGAGGAAGGGACAGGGCCAATGAGCAGTTCTTC
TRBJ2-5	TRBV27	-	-	CASSPSKGLVGETQYF	TGTGCCAGCAGTCCGTCAAAGGGTCTAGTAGGGGAGACCCAGTACTTC
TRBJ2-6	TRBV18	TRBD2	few	CASSPGGGRTSGANVLTF	TGTGCCAGCTCACCCGGCGGGGGACGGACGTCTGGGGCCAACGTCCTGACTTTC
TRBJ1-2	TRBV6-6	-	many	CASQGNGYTF	TGTGCCAGCCAGGGAAATGGCTACACCTTC
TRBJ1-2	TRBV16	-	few	CASSQRASQGNGYTF	TGTGCCAGCAGCCAACGGGCCTCCCAGGGGAATGGCTACACCTTC
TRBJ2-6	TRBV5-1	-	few	CASSPEGGDSSGANVLTF	TGCGCCAGCAGCCCTGAGGGGGGTGATAGCTCTGGGGCCAACGTCCTGACTTTC
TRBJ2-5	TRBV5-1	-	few	CASSLGDSETQYF	TGCGCCAGCAGCTTGGGCGACAGTGAGACCCAGTACTTC
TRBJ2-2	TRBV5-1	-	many	CASSLTSNTGELFF	TGCGCCAGCAGCTTGACATCGAACACCGGGGAGCTGTTTTTT
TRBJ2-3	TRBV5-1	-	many	CASSLGQVTDTQYF	TGCGCCAGCAGCTTGGGGCAGGTCACAGATACGCAGTATTTT
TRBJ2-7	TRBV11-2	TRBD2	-	CASSLVGREVSYEQYF	TGTGCCAGCAGCTTAGTAGGGCGGGAGGTCTCCTACGAGCAGTACTTC
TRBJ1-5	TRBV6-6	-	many	CASSYADQPQHF	TGTGCCAGCAGCTATGCTGATCAGCCCCAGCATTTT
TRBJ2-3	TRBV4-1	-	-	CASSQGGGRTDTQYF	TGCGCCAGCAGCCAAGGAGGGGGTCGCACAGATACGCAGTATTTT
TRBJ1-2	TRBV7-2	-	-	CASSDVRGTYGYTF	TGTGCCAGCAGCGATGTCAGGGGTACCTATGGCTACACCTTC
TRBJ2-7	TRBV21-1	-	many	CASSKCKAYEQYF	TGTGCCAGCAGCAAATGTAAAGCCTACGAGCAGTACTTC
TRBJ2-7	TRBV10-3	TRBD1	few	CAISPDRGSRYEQYF	TGTGCCATCAGTCCGGACAGGGGAAGTCGGTACGAGCAGTACTTC
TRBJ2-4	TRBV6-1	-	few	CASSEGGVGGNIQYF	TGTGCCAGCAGCGAAGGTGGGGTCGGAGGAAACATTCAGTACTTC
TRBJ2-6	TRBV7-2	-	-	CASSLAANSGANVLTF	TGTGCCAGCAGCTTAGCGGCAAACTCTGGGGCCAACGTCCTGACTTTC
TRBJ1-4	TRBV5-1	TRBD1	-	CASSFTGTGSEKLFF	TGCGCCAGCAGCTTTACCGGGACAGGGAGTGAAAAACTGTTTTTT
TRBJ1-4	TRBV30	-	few	CAWSSRWRSEKLFF	TGTGCCTGGAGTTCCAGGTGGAGGAGTGAAAAACTGTTTTTT
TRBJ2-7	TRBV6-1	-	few	CASTIRRDEQYF	TGTGCCAGCACCATACGGCGGGACGAGCAGTACTTC
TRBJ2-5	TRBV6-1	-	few	CASSETQGTQYF	TGTGCCAGCAGTGAAACCCAGGGGACCCAGTACTTC
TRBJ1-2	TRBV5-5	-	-	CASSPGIIYGYTF	TGTGCCAGCAGCCCAGGGATTATCTATGGCTACACCTTC
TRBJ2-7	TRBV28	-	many	CASSNNYEQYF	TGTGCCAGCAGTAACAACTACGAGCAGTACTTC
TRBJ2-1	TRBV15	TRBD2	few	CATSPGGTRVYNEQFF	TGTGCCACCAGCCCAGGCGGGACTAGAGTATACAATGAGCAGTTCTTC
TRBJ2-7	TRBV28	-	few	CASKALNGWDEQYF	TGTGCCAGCAAAGCCCTAAACGGCTGGGACGAGCAGTACTTC
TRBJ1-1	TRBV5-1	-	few	CASSLQGGTEAFF	TGCGCCAGCAGCTTGCAAGGGGGCACTGAAGCTTTCTTT
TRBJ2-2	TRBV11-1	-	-	CASSLGVAAGGELFF	TGTGCCAGCAGCTTAGGGGTAGCGGCCGGCGGGGAGCTGTTTTTT
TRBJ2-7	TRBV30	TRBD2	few	CAWSVPGGTYEQYF	TGTGCCTGGAGTGTACCCGGGGGGACCTACGAGCAGTACTTC
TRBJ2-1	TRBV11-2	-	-	CASSQGSSSYNEQFF	TGTGCCAGCAGCCAGGGTTCTAGCTCCTACAATGAGCAGTTCTTC
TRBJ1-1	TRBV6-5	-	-	CARSLQTYMNTEAFF	TGTGCCAGGTCGTTGCAGACGTATATGAACACTGAAGCTTTCTTT